This T cell receptor (beta chain) was obtained from a study of blood T cell repertoires in COVID-19. On the study more broadly: The United States, Italy and Spain supplied acute and convalescent COVID-19 samples. The cDNA or gDNA used as material had been derived from T cells, B-cell-depleted T cells, or PBMCs.

Authors' data handling: Counts of nucleated cells, estimated from reference gene primer amplification, were obtained. Profiled with immunoSEQ multiplex PCR; TCRdb holds only in-frame clones, not every one. V, J and clone size are those of that table, while D and trimming were read from the DNA. Of around 280,000 clones in the sample, 75% to 90% were seen once. V shed 5 bases and J shed 6 bases, with 11 bases lying between them. This CDR3 spans 12 amino acids. In germline, CDR1 is SEHNR, CDR2 FQNEAQ (reference sequence). The chain recombines TRBV7-9 with TRBJ2-7, with TRBD1 as a possible D gene (6 bases). Input material: peripheral blood. This sequence was found in a woman in her 30s who had recovered from COVID-19. The CDR3 DNA sequence: TGTGCCAGCAGCCCCCTAGGGGGCGAGCAGTACTTC. Translating it yields CASSPLGGEQYF. The variable domain in full, completed from reference TRBV7-9 and TRBJ2-7, reads DTGVSQNPRHKITKRGQNVTFRCDPISEHNRLYWYRQTLGQGPEFLTYFQNEAQLEKSRLLSDRFSAERPKGSFSTLEIQRTEQGDSAMYLCASSPLGGEQYFGPGTRLTVT.